A single sample gave rise to the 4 T cell receptor beta chains below, sequenced in a study of CD8+ T cells in alopecia areata. TCR sequencing used cDNA made by reverse transcription of extracted RNA. Using immunoSEQ multiplex PCR, the repertoire was profiled, and TCRdb retains in-frame clones only, with some absent. Found here are roughly 150,000 clones, around 54% of them singletons; the top ten hold approximately 4.3%. Input material: CD4+ T cells sorted from blood. The receptors were sampled from a human donor in good health.

This clone showed up just a few times. The chain employs TRBV5-6 and TRBJ2-7; perhaps TRBD2 as D (6 bases). CDR3 length: 15 amino acids. The V gene's germline CDR1 is SGHDT and CDR2 YYEEEE. V lost 1 base, J lost 6 bases, and 17 bases lay in between. The DNA for the CDR3 is TGTGCCAGCAGCTTGCGGGAGACTCTCCGTGCCGAGCAGTACTTC. Amino acids: CASSLRETLRAEQYF.

The chain combines TRBV6-5 with TRBJ1-1, with a possible D match to TRBD1 (6 bases). V gave up 5 bases and J gave up 6 bases, with 13 bases separating them. This CDR3 is 13 amino acids long. Germline V gives CDR1 MNHEY, CDR2 SVGAGI. The CDR3 reads CASSEQGRAEAFF. DNA of the CDR3: TGTGCCAGCAGTGAACAGGGTCGCGCTGAAGCTTTCTTT.

The rearrangement links TRBV30 to TRBJ1-1; 7 bases match TRBD1. Germline trimming cut 6 bases from V and 4 bases from J; bases unmatched to any gene: 17. Germline V gene data show CDR1 as GTSNPN and CDR2 as SVGIG (reference sequence). This CDR3 comprises 16 residues. The CDR3 sequence is CACCPSGGKGGTEAFF. The CDR3 DNA follows: TGTGCCTGCTGCCCCTCAGGGGGGAAAGGGGGCACTGAAGCTTTCTTT.

This rearrangement joins TRBV5-1 to TRBJ2-3; D not certain. Trimming removed 5 bases from V and 3 bases from J, with 4 bases in between. Germline CDR1 is SGHRS and CDR2 is YFSETQ. The CDR3 loop spans 11 amino acids. The CDR3 spells CASRTTDTQYF. CDR3 DNA: TGCGCCAGCAGAACAACAGATACGCAGTATTTT.